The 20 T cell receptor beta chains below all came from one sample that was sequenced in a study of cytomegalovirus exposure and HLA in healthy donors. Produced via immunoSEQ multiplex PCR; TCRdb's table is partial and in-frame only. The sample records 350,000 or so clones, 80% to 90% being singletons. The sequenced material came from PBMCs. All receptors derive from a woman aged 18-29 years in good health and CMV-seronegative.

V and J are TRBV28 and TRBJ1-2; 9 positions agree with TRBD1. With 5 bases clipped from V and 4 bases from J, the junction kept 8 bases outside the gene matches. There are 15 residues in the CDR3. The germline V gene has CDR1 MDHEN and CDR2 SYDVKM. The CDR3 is CASSPPGQGTYGYTF. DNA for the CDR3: TGTGCCAGCAGTCCTCCGGGACAGGGTACCTATGGCTACACCTTC.

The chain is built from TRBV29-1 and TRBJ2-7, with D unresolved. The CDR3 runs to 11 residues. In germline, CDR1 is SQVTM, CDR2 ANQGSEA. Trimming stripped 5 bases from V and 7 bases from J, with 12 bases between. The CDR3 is CSVSERLEQYF. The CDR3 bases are TGCAGCGTTTCCGAACGCCTAGAGCAGTACTTC.

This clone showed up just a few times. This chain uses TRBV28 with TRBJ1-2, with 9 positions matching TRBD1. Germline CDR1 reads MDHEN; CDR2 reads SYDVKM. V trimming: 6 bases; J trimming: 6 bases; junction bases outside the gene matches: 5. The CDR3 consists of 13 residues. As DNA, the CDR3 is TGTGCCAGCAGGACAGGGGGGTCGGATGGCTACACCTTC. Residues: CASRTGGSDGYTF.

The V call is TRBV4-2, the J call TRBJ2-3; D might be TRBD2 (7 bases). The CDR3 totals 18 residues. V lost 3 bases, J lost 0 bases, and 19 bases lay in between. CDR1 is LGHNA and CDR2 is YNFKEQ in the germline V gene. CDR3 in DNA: TGTGCCAGCAGCCAGGTAGGGGGGGGCATAAGAAGCACAGATACGCAGTATTTT. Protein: CASSQVGGGIRSTDTQYF.

The CDR3 protein is CASSQVGQGRETQYF. CDR3 nucleotides: TGCGCCAGCAGCCAAGTTGGGCAGGGCCGAGAGACCCAGTACTTC. The rearrangement uses TRBV4-1 and TRBJ2-5, with D maybe TRBD1 (5 bases). Germline lookup yields CDR1 MGHRA and CDR2 YSYEKL. The length of the CDR3 is 15 residues. V was pared by 1 base and J by 4 bases, with 13 bases between.

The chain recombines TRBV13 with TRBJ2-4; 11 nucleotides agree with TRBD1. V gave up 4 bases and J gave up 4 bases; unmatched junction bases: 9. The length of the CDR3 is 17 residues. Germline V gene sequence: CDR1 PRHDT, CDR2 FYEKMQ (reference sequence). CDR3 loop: CASSWTTGTGGKNIQYF. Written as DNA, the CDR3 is TGTGCCAGCAGCTGGACTACCGGGACAGGGGGAAAAAACATTCAGTACTTC. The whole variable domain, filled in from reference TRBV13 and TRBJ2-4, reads AAGVIQSPRHLIKEKRETATLKCYPIPRHDTVYWYQQGPGQDPQFLISFYEKMQSDKGSIPDRFSAQQFSDYHSELNMSSLELGDSALYFCASSWTTGTGGKNIQYFGAGTRLSVL.

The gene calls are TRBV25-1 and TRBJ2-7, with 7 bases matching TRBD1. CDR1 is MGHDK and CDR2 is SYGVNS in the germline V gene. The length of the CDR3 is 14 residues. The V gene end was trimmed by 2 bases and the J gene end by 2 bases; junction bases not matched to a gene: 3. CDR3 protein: CASSEQGDPYEQYF. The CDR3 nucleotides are TGTGCCAGCAGTGAACAGGGGGACCCCTACGAGCAGTACTTC.

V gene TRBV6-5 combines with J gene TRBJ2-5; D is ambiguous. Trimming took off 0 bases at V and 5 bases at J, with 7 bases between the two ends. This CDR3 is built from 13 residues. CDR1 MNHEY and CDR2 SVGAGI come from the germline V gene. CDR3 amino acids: CASSYSYLETQYF. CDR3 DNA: TGTGCCAGCAGTTACTCCTATTTGGAGACCCAGTACTTC.

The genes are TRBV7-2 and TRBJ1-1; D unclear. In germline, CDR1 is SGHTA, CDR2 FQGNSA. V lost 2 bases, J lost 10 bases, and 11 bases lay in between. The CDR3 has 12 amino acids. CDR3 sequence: CASSLLLGGAFF. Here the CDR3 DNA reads TGTGCCAGCAGCTTACTGCTTGGCGGAGCTTTCTTT.

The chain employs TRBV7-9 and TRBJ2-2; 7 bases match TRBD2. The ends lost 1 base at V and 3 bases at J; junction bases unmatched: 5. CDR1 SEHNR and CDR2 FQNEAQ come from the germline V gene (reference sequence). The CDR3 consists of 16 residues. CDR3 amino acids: CASSLGPGRDTGELFF. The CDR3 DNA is TGTGCCAGCAGCTTAGGCCCAGGGAGGGACACCGGGGAGCTGTTTTTT.

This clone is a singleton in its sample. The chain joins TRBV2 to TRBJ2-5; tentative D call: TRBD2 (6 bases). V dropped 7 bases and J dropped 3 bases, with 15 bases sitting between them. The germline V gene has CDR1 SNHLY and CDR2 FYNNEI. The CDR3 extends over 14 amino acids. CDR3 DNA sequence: TGTGCCAGCACCCGGCGCGGCGGGGAAGAGACCCAGTACTTC. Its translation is CASTRRGGEETQYF.

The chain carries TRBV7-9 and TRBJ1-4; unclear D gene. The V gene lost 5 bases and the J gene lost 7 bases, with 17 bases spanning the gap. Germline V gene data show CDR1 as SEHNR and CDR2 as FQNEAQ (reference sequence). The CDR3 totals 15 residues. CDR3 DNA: TGTGCCAGCAGCCCAGACGGGATCGTGGTTGAAAAACTGTTTTTT. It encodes CASSPDGIVVEKLFF.

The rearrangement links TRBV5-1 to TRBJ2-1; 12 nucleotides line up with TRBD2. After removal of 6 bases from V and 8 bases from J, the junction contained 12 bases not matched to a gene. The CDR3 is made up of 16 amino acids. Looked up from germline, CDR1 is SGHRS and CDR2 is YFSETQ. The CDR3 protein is CASKGGTSGPGDEQFF. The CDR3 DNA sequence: TGCGCCAGCAAGGGGGGGACTAGCGGGCCGGGCGATGAGCAGTTCTTC.

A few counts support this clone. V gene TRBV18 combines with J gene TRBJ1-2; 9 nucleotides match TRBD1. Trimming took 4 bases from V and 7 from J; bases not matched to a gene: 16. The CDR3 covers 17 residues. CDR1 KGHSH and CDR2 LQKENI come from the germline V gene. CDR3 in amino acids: CASSRSGQGPSGAGYTF. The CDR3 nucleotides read TGTGCCAGCTCACGATCGGGACAGGGCCCCTCGGGGGCTGGCTACACCTTC.

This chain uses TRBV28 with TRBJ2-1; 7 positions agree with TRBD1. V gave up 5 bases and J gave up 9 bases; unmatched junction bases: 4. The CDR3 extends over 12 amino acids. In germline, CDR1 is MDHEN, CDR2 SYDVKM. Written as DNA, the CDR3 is TGTGCCAGCAGTGACCGGGACAGTGAGCAGTTCTTC. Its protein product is CASSDRDSEQFF.

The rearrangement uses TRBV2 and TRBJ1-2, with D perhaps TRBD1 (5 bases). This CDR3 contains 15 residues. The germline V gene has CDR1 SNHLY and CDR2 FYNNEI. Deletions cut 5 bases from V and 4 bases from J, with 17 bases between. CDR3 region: CASSPELQGLYGYTF. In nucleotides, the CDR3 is TGTGCCAGCAGTCCCGAACTCCAGGGACTCTATGGCTACACCTTC.

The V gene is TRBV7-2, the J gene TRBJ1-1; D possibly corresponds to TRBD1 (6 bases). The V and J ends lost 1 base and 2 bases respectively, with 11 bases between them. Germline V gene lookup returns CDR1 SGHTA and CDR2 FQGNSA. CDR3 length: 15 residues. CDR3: CASSLDPGENTEAFF. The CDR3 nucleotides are TGTGCCAGCAGCTTAGACCCAGGGGAAAACACTGAAGCTTTCTTT.

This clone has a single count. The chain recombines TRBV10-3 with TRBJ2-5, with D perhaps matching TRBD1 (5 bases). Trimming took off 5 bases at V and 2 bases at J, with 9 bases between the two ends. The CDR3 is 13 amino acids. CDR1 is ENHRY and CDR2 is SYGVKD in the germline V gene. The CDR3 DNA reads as TGTGCCATCAGTCGGACACAACAAGAGACCCAGTACTTC. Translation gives CAISRTQQETQYF.

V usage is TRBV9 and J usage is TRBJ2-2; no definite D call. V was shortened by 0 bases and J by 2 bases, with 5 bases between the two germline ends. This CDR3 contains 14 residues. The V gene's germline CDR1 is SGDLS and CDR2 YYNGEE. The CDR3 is CASSVVSNTGELFF. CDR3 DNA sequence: TGTGCCAGCAGCGTAGTCAGTAACACCGGGGAGCTGTTTTTT.

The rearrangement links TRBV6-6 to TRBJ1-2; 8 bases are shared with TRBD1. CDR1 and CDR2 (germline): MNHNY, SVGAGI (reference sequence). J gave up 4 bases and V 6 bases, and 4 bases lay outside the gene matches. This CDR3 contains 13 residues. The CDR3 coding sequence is TGTGCCAGCAGCACCGGACAGGGCTATGGCTACACCTTC. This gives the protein CASSTGQGYGYTF.